The 27 T cell receptor beta chains in this list originate from one sample, sequenced in a study of T cell responses to AZD1222 COVID-19 vaccine. Assay used: immunoSEQ multiplex PCR; TCRdb lists only in-frame clones, some missing. Here the sample spans 140,000 to 150,000 clones, about 90% being singletons. Material: peripheral blood, obtained 28 days after the second dose of the MenACWY control vaccine. Every receptor here comes from an adult who received the MenACWY meningococcal vaccine as a control.

This clone was recorded a few times. The chain combines TRBV28 with TRBJ2-7, with 10 bases lining up with TRBD2. The CDR3 runs to 17 residues. The V and J ends lost 8 bases and 4 bases, in that order; junction bases with no gene match: 17. Germline V gene lookup returns CDR1 MDHEN and CDR2 SYDVKM. The CDR3 DNA is TGTGCCAGCTCTTCTAGCGGGGGTTCTGGTTACGGTTACGAGCAGTACTTC. Residues: CASSSSGGSGYGYEQYF.

The chain combines TRBV7-8 with TRBJ1-2; 10 nucleotides line up with TRBD1. The CDR3 runs to 14 residues. V shed 3 bases, J shed 5 bases, and the junction held 3 bases outside the gene matches. Germline assignment: CDR1 SGHVS and CDR2 FQNEAQ. CDR3 residues: CASSLGTGEYGYTF. The CDR3 bases are TGTGCCAGCAGCTTGGGGACAGGGGAATATGGCTACACCTTC.

The chain couples TRBV5-1 to TRBJ2-7; 10 bases align to TRBD2. CDR1 is SGHRS and CDR2 is YFSETQ in the germline V gene. The CDR3 consists of 15 residues. Trimming at V came to 0 bases and at J to 3 bases, leaving 3 bases not matched to a gene. CDR3: CASSLGLAGVYEQYF. The DNA of the CDR3 is TGCGCCAGCAGCTTGGGGCTAGCGGGAGTCTACGAGCAGTACTTC.

The rearrangement uses TRBV18 and TRBJ2-7; weak D call: TRBD1 (5 bases). V gave up 0 bases and J gave up 2 bases, with 14 bases separating them. CDR3 length: 16 amino acids. CDR1 and CDR2 (germline): KGHSH, LQKENI. The chain's CDR3 is CASSPPGSTETYEQYF. DNA of the CDR3: TGTGCCAGCTCACCACCGGGGTCGACAGAGACCTACGAGCAGTACTTC. Using reference TRBV18 and TRBJ2-7 for the parts outside the CDR3, the full variable domain is NAGVMQNPRHLVRRRGQEARLRCSPMKGHSHVYWYRQLPEEGLKFMVYLQKENIIDESGMPKERFSAEFPKEGPSILRIQQVVRGDSAAYFCASSPPGSTETYEQYFGPGTRLTVT.

The rearrangement joins TRBV4-3 to TRBJ2-5; D unresolved. Trimming removed 2 bases at V and 5 bases at J, with 18 bases between. This CDR3 contains 16 residues. Per the germline V gene, CDR1 is LGHNA and CDR2 is YSLEER. The CDR3 nucleotides are TGCGCCAGCAGCCAAACGTTCGGACGGATGGAGGAGACCCAGTACTTC. Translating gives CASSQTFGRMEETQYF.

The J gene is TRBJ2-7, the V gene TRBV6-5; D unresolved. Germline-derived CDR1 and CDR2 are MNHEY and SVGAGI. CDR3 size: 15 residues. V lost 7 bases and J 5 bases, leaving 21 bases between the germline ends. The CDR3 nucleotides are TGTGCCAGCACCTCCTTGGCGCAGGCGCCCAACGAGCAGTACTTC. The encoded protein is CASTSLAQAPNEQYF.

The chain couples TRBV7-9 to TRBJ1-5; tentative D call: TRBD1 (6 bases). V shed 4 bases and J shed 4 bases, with 11 bases lying between them. The CDR3 is made up of 14 amino acids. CDR1 and CDR2 (germline): SEHNR, FQNEAQ (reference sequence). DNA of the CDR3: TGTGCCAGCAGCTCCCCGGGACAAAATCAGCCCCAGCATTTT. Amino acids: CASSSPGQNQPQHF.

V gene TRBV6-4 combines with J gene TRBJ2-1, with D hard to call. The CDR3 has 13 residues. Germline V gives CDR1 MRHNA, CDR2 SNTAGT. Trimming removed 1 base from V and 9 bases from J, with 10 bases in between. The CDR3 is CASSDLSRGEQFF. For the CDR3, the DNA is TGTGCCAGCAGTGACTTAAGCCGTGGTGAGCAGTTCTTC.

The chain carries TRBV7-8 and TRBJ1-2; D gene unclear. Germline-derived CDR1 and CDR2 are SGHVS and FQNEAQ. The CDR3 totals 15 residues. V was cut by 0 bases and J by 4 bases, with 12 bases left in between. Written as DNA, the CDR3 is TGTGCCAGCAGCTTAGCTCGGGCGGGTTTCTATGGCTACACCTTC. Translation: CASSLARAGFYGYTF.

This chain uses TRBV2 with TRBJ1-2; tentatively, D is TRBD1 (6 bases). In germline, CDR1 is SNHLY, CDR2 FYNNEI. The CDR3 runs 15 residues. The V end was cut by 4 bases, the J end by 4 bases, with 16 bases between. In DNA form, the CDR3 reads TGTGCCAGCAGTGTTAGACAGGCCCTAGGCTATGGCTACACCTTC. Its translation is CASSVRQALGYGYTF.

The J gene is TRBJ2-5, the V gene TRBV7-2; D is perhaps TRBD1 (5 bases). CDR1 SGHTA and CDR2 FQGNSA come from the germline V gene. This CDR3 has 15 amino acids. V lost 5 bases, J lost 4 bases, and 17 bases lay in between. CDR3 in DNA: TGTGCCAGCAGCCCCGACGGAGCGCAGGGAGAGACCCAGTACTTC. Amino acids: CASSPDGAQGETQYF.

This chain connects TRBV19 to TRBJ1-3; perhaps TRBD1 as D (6 bases). The CDR3 contains 14 residues. Germline CDR1 and CDR2: LNHDA and SQIVND (reference sequence). The V end was cut by 4 bases, the J end by 4 bases, with 11 bases between. For the CDR3, the DNA is TGTGCCAGTAGTACCGGACAGAAAGGAAACACCATATATTTT. Translation gives CASSTGQKGNTIYF.

This chain connects TRBV19 to TRBJ1-5; no clear D. The CDR3 covers 15 residues. Trimming removed 3 bases at V and 3 bases at J, with 12 bases between. The germline V gene encodes CDR1 LNHDA and CDR2 SQIVND (reference sequence). CDR3 nucleotide sequence: TGTGCCAGTAGTATCGTGCATACCCCCAATCAGCCCCAGCATTTT. The encoded protein is CASSIVHTPNQPQHF.

The rearrangement uses TRBV4-3 and TRBJ2-1; D is undetermined. The ends were cut back, 1 base at V and 11 bases at J, with 15 bases in the middle. Germline V lookup: CDR1 LGHNA, CDR2 YSLEER. This CDR3 has 14 amino acids. CDR3 DNA: TGCGCCAGCAGCCAAGTCGGTCGCGTCGCGCAGCAGTTCTTC. Protein product: CASSQVGRVAQQFF.

This chain joins TRBV5-1 and TRBJ2-1; 9 bases are a match to TRBD1. Germline CDR1 reads SGHRS; CDR2 reads YFSETQ. The CDR3 is 13 residues long. V was pared by 4 bases and J by 6 bases, with 2 bases of the junction left unmatched. As DNA, the CDR3 is TGCGCCAGCAGCCGGGGACAGGGCAATGAGCAGTTCTTC. Translation gives CASSRGQGNEQFF.

This clone turned up a few times. The chain has TRBV28 and TRBJ2-7; D might be TRBD1 (7 bases). The germline V gene has CDR1 MDHEN and CDR2 SYDVKM. Trimming removed 6 bases at V and 7 bases at J, with 19 bases between. The CDR3 runs 14 residues. CDR3: CASRPPGGGGEQYF. DNA for the CDR3: TGTGCCAGCAGACCACCCGGAGGGGGCGGTGAGCAGTACTTC.

This clone has only one observation. Other nucleotide sequences in the sample specify the same CDR3. The chain has TRBV18 and TRBJ2-5; no definite D call. V was pared by 1 base and J by 1 base, with 1 base between. CDR1 and CDR2 from the germline V gene are KGHSH and LQKENI. The length of the CDR3 is 12 residues. This chain's CDR3 is CASSPLQETQYF. CDR3 sequence (DNA): TGTGCCAGCTCACCACTCCAAGAGACCCAGTACTTC.

The chain links TRBV19 to TRBJ2-2; D gene uncertain. Trimming took off 2 bases at V and 0 bases at J, with 7 bases between the two ends. The germline gives CDR1 LNHDA, CDR2 SQIVND (reference sequence). CDR3 length: 15 amino acids. This chain's CDR3 is CASSITVANTGELFF. In DNA, the CDR3 is TGTGCCAGTAGTATAACCGTGGCGAACACCGGGGAGCTGTTTTTT.

This sequence joins TRBV29-1 and TRBJ2-3; D uncertain. This CDR3 comprises 14 residues. CDR1 and CDR2 (germline): SQVTM, ANQGSEA. Trimming left V 7 bases short and J 2 bases short, with 16 bases between. The CDR3 DNA follows: TGCAGCGCTCAGGCCTCGCCATCCACAGATACGCAGTATTTT. Translated, it gives CSAQASPSTDTQYF.

CDR3 in DNA: TGCGCCAGCAGCCAAGAGGCGGGTCCGGGTCAGCCCCAGCATTTT. The encoded protein is CASSQEAGPGQPQHF. V is TRBV4-3 and J is TRBJ1-5, with D unresolved. With 0 bases removed from V and 6 bases from J, the gap between germline ends came to 12 bases. This CDR3 comprises 15 residues. Germline CDR1 reads LGHNA; CDR2 reads YSLEER.

This clone appeared once. V usage is TRBV27 and J usage is TRBJ1-4; possible D gene TRBD1, 5 bases. The CDR3 has 15 amino acids. The germline V gene has CDR1 MNHEY and CDR2 SMNVEV (reference sequence). V lost 6 bases and J 4 bases, leaving 15 bases between the germline ends. The CDR3: CASSPRDGSNEKLFF. CDR3 DNA: TGTGCCAGCAGCCCTAGGGACGGTAGTAATGAAAAACTGTTTTTT.

This chain joins TRBV7-8 and TRBJ2-1; 7 nucleotides agree with TRBD2. The CDR3 contains 16 residues. V lost 5 bases and J lost 3; bases outside the gene matches: 10. Germline V gene lookup returns CDR1 SGHVS and CDR2 FQNEAQ. CDR3 in DNA: TGTGCCAGCAGCACAACTAGCGTATCCCGCTACAATGAGCAGTTCTTC. Translating gives CASSTTSVSRYNEQFF.

This chain connects TRBV12-3 or TRBV12-4 to TRBJ2-3; D ambiguous. The CDR3 has 12 residues. Trimming removed 9 bases from V and 4 bases from J, with 11 bases in between. CDR3 region: CASSSSADTQYF. The CDR3, as DNA: TGTGCCAGTTCTTCGTCGGCAGATACGCAGTATTTT.

The chain couples TRBV6-5 to TRBJ1-2; D not resolved. This CDR3 is built from 12 residues. CDR1 and CDR2 (germline): MNHEY, SVGAGI. The germline V and J ends were trimmed by 0 bases and 10 bases, with 9 bases remaining between them. CDR3 region: CASSYSQLHYTF. The DNA of the CDR3 is TGTGCCAGCAGTTACTCGCAACTCCACTACACCTTC.

Turning to this clone: A read error may produce the germline difference seen at one junction end. The rearrangement links TRBV3-1 (or the pseudogene TRBV3-2) to TRBJ2-7; no clear D gene. The germline CDR1 and CDR2 sequences are LGHDT and YNNKEL (reference sequence). CDR3 length: 13 residues. The CDR3 nucleotides are TGTGCCAGCAGACAAGATACTAACTACGAGCAGTACTTC. It is translated as CASRQDTNYEQYF.

This clone was observed a single time. V and J are TRBV4-3 and TRBJ1-6, with 12 bases identical to TRBD1. Unmatched junction bases numbered 7, after V lost 4 bases and J lost 9 bases. Germline CDR1 is LGHNA and CDR2 is YSLEER. This CDR3 spans 16 amino acids. CDR3 loop: CASSPAGTGGFSPLHF. CDR3 DNA: TGCGCCAGCAGCCCCGCCGGGACAGGGGGCTTTTCACCCCTCCACTTT.

The CDR3 DNA reads TGTGCCAGCAGCGACGTACACCGCCCAAATTCACCCCTCCACTTT. Amino acids: CASSDVHRPNSPLHF. V is TRBV7-2 and J is TRBJ1-6; D not certain. Germline CDR1 and CDR2: SGHTA and FQGNSA. The CDR3 loop spans 15 amino acids. Between the trimmed V and J ends, which lost 5 bases and 7 bases, there was a span of 15 bases.